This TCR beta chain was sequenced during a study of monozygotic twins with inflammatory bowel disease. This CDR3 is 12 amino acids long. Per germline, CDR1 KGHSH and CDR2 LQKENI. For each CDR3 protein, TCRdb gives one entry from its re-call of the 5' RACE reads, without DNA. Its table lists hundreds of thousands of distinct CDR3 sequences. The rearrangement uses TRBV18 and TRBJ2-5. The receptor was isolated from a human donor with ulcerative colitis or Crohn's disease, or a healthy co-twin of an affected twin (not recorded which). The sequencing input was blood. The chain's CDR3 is CASSQARETQYF.